What follows is one T cell receptor beta chain and its context. Its matching antigen is unknown. The sample comes from a study of T cell responses to AZD1222 COVID-19 vaccine. As for the study in general: Some second doses came at about 4 weeks and others at about 12 weeks; these were pooled.

Points from the study as a whole: Reportedly, nearly half the spike-specific TCRs target unmutated variant regions. White British people made up most donors, females outnumbered males, and clonal diversity was possibly underestimated. After the peak T cell response, and only then, were repertoires sampled.

The assay was immunoSEQ multiplex PCR, and TCRdb's table has in-frame clones only and misses some. The table lists some 100,000 clones, roughly 89% of them singletons. The length of the CDR3 is 13 residues. V lost 9 bases to trimming and J lost 2 bases, with 12 bases between them. Per germline, CDR1 KGHDR and CDR2 SFDVKD. The chain combines TRBV24-1 with TRBJ1-2; D is uncertain. Sample: peripheral blood, taken on day 0 of AZD1222 vaccination. This clonotype originated in an adult in good health. The CDR3: CATSKDWNYGYTF. The CDR3 coding sequence is TGTGCCACCTCGAAAGACTGGAACTATGGCTACACCTTC.